What follows describes a single T cell receptor (beta chain). Antigen specificity is unknown. This specimen comes from a study of beta chain features in type 1 diabetes. Broader study findings: Among all four CD4+ subsets, Type 1 diabetes patients had TCRB CDR3s that were moderately but significantly shorter. VDJ junctions from patients with type 1 diabetes contained fewer insertions and more deletions. PCR could preferentially amplify shorter templates, alike in patients and controls.

The V and J ends lost 3 bases and 3 bases respectively, with 15 bases between them. Germline CDR1 reads SQVTM; CDR2 reads ANQGSEA. The CDR3 spans 14 residues. Reverse transcription of all isolated RNA meant that expressed TCRB transcripts were sequenced. Data came from immunoSEQ multiplex PCR; TCRdb stores just in-frame clones and leaves some out. This sample has under 350,000 clones; approximately 25% occur once, and the top ten carry around 0.011%. The sequenced material came from naive CD4+ T cells from blood. This clonotype was obtained from a woman in her 30s with type 1 diabetes. V is TRBV29-1 and J is TRBJ2-7; possibly TRBD2 for D (5 bases). The CDR3 sequence is CSVEVASPLYEQYF. CDR3 in DNA: TGCAGCGTTGAGGTCGCTAGCCCCCTCTACGAGCAGTACTTC.